The 5 T cell receptor beta chains given below trace back to one sample, sequenced in a study of human T cells and chemical hapten exposure. TCRdb analysed the RACE reads with MiXCR anew, one entry per CDR3 protein. The sample has 70,000 to 80,000 distinct CDR3 sequences; more than 30% are singletons. The sample's time point: patch test 1, 2 weeks after DPC sensitization. As to treatment: therapeutic diphenylcyclopropenone sensitization with weekly scalp DPC. Specimen: whole blood, collected in connection with sensitization to the hapten diphenylcyclopropenone (DPC). These receptors were obtained from a man aged 35 to 55 with alopecia areata. Some clones in this sample may be carry-over from other donors' samples.

This clonotype was seen only a few times. The chain recombines TRBV7-2 with TRBJ1-6; 11 nucleotides match TRBD1. V gave up 5 bases and J gave up 7 bases; unmatched junction bases: 7. The CDR3 consists of 16 residues. Germline V gene data show CDR1 as SGHTA and CDR2 as FQGNSA. The CDR3: CASSTFGTGGNSPLHF. The CDR3, as DNA: TGTGCCAGCAGCACATTCGGGACAGGGGGAAATTCACCCCTCCACTTT.

This clonotype was picked up a small number of times. The chain employs TRBV6-2 or TRBV6-3 and TRBJ1-5, with a weak D call TRBD1 (6 bases). Looked up from germline, CDR1 is MNHEY and CDR2 is SVGEGT. V was shortened by 5 bases and J by 5 bases, with 7 bases between the two germline ends. The CDR3 sequence is 12 residues long. DNA for the CDR3: TGTGCCAGCAGTGAGGGGGATCAGCCCCAGCATTTT. Amino acids: CASSEGDQPQHF.

This clonotype was detected once. The CDR3 bases are TGTGCCAGCAAAGGACAGGGAAATTTCGGCTCTGGAAACACCATATATTTT. Its protein is CASKGQGNFGSGNTIYF. The V and J genes are TRBV6-5 and TRBJ1-3; TRBD1 matches 8 bases. CDR1 MNHEY and CDR2 SVGAGI come from the germline V gene. The CDR3 has 17 amino acids. Losses at the gene ends were 7 bases for V and 0 bases for J; bases not matched to a gene: 11.

The V and J genes are TRBV10-3 and TRBJ2-1, with 11 bases lining up with TRBD2. CDR3 length: 18 residues. J was trimmed by 7 bases and V by 6 bases; bases with no gene match: 17. Looked up from germline, CDR1 is ENHRY and CDR2 is SYGVKD. In DNA, the CDR3 is TGTGCCATCAGCCCGGGACTAGCGGTAACCCCTGGTAGTAATGAGCAGTTCTTC. Translating gives CAISPGLAVTPGSNEQFF.

The sample holds one count of this clonotype. The chain links TRBV4-2 to TRBJ2-1; weak D call: TRBD1 (5 bases). Per the germline V gene, CDR1 is LGHNA and CDR2 is YNFKEQ. The CDR3 has 17 amino acids. Trimming pared 0 bases from V and 0 bases from J, leaving 12 bases between. CDR3 residues: CASSQDGAESSYNEQFF. CDR3 in DNA: TGTGCCAGCAGCCAAGATGGGGCGGAAAGCTCCTACAATGAGCAGTTCTTC.